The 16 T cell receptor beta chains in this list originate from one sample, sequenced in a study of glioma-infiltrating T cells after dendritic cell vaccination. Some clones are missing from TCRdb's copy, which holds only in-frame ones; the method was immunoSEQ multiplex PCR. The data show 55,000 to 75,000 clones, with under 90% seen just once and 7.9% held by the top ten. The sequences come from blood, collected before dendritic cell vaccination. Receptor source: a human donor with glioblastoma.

DNA for the CDR3: TGTGCCAGCAGTTACTCATTTCCCAGGTCGAATTCACCCCTCCACTTT. Amino acids: CASSYSFPRSNSPLHF. The genes are TRBV6-6 and TRBJ1-6, with D hard to call. Looked up from germline, CDR1 is MNHNY and CDR2 is SVGAGI (reference sequence). CDR3 length: 16 amino acids. V lost 0 bases and J 7 bases, leaving 13 bases between the germline ends.

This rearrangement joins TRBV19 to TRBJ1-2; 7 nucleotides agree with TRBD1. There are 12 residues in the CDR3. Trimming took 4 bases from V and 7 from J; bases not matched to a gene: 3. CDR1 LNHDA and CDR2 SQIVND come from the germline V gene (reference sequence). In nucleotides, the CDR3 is TGTGCCAGTAGTAGAGACAGGGTTGGCTACACCTTC. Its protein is CASSRDRVGYTF.

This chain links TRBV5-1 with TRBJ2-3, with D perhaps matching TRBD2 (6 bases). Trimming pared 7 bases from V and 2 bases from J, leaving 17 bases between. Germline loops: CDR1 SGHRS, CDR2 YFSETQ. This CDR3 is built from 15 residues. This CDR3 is CASSQRSGYTDTQYF. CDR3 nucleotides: TGCGCCAGCTCCCAGAGGAGCGGGTACACAGATACGCAGTATTTT. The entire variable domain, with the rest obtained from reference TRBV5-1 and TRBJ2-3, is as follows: KAGVTQTPRYLIKTRGQQVTLSCSPISGHRSVSWYQQTPGQGLQFLFEYFSETQRNKGNFPGRFSGRQFSNSRSEMNVSTLELGDSALYLCASSQRSGYTDTQYFGPGTRLTVL.

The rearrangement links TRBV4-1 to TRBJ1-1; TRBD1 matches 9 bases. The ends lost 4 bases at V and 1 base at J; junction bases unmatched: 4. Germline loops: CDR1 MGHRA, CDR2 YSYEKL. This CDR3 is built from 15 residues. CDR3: CASSPGQGKNTEAFF. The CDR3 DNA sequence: TGCGCCAGCAGCCCCGGACAGGGGAAGAACACTGAAGCTTTCTTT.

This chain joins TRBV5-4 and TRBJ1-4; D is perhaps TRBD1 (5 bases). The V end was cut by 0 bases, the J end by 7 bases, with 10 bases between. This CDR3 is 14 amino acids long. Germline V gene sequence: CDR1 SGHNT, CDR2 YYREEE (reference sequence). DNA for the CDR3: TGTGCCAGCAGCTTGGAGGGGTTTGGTGAAAAACTGTTTTTT. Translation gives CASSLEGFGEKLFF.

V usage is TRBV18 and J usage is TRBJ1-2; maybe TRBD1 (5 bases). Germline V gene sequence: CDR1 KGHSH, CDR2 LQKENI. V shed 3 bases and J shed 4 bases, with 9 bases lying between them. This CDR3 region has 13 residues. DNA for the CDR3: TGTGCCAGCTCACCCGACAGACTCTATGGCTACACCTTC. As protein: CASSPDRLYGYTF.

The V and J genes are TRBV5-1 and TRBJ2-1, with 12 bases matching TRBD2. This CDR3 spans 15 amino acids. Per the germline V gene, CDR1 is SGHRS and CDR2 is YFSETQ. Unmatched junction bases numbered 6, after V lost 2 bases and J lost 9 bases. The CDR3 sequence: CASSFGLAGLSEQFF. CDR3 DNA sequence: TGCGCCAGCAGCTTTGGACTAGCGGGGCTTAGTGAGCAGTTCTTC.

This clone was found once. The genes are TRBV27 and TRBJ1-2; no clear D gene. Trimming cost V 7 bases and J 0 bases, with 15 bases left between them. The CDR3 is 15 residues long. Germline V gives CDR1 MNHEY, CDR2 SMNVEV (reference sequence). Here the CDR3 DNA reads TGTGCCAGCACCTCTTCAACCGGGTCTAACTATGGCTACACCTTC. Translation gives CASTSSTGSNYGYTF.

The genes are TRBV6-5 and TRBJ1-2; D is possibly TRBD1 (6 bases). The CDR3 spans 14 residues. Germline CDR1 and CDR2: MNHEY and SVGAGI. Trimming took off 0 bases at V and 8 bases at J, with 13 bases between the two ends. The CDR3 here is CASSYSDNREGYTF. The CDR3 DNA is TGTGCCAGCAGTTACTCGGACAACAGGGAAGGCTACACCTTC.

The CDR3 protein is CASAGTGDGYTF. The CDR3 nucleotides are TGTGCCAGCGCTGGGACAGGGGACGGCTACACCTTC. The chain has TRBV6-5 and TRBJ1-2, with TRBD1 identical over 10 bases. This CDR3 region has 12 residues. Germline values: CDR1 MNHEY, CDR2 SVGAGI. Trimming cost V 8 bases and J 8 bases; bases outside gene matches: 5.

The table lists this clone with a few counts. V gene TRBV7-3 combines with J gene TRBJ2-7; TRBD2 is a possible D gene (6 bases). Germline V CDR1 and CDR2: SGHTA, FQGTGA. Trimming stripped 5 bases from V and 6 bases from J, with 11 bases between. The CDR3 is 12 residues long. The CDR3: CASSPGRGEQYF. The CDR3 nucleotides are TGTGCCAGCAGCCCCGGGAGAGGCGAGCAGTACTTC. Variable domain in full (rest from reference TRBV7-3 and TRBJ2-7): GAGVSQTPSNKVTEKGKYVELRCDPISGHTALYWYRQSLGQGPEFLIYFQGTGAADDSGLPNDRFFAVRPEGSVSTLKIQRTERGDSAVYLCASSPGRGEQYFGPGTRLTVT.

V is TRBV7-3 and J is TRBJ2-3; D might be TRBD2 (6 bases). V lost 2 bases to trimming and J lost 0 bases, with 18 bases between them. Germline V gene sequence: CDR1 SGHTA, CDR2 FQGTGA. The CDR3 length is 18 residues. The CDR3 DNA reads TGTGCCAGCAGCTTAGGTGGAGGGGAGGCAGAGAGCACAGATACGCAGTATTTT. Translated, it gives CASSLGGGEAESTDTQYF.

The CDR3 DNA reads TGTGCCAGCACCGAGGGTACGTCCTACGAGCAGTACTTC. It encodes CASTEGTSYEQYF. J is TRBJ2-7 and V is TRBV6-6, with TRBD2 as a possible D gene (5 bases). CDR1 is MNHNY and CDR2 is SVGAGI in the germline V gene (reference sequence). Trimming removed 7 bases from V and 1 base from J, with 11 bases in between. The CDR3 runs to 13 residues.

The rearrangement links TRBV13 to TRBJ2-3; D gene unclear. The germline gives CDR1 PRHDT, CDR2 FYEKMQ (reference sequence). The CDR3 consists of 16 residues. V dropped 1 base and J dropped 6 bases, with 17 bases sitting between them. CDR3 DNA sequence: TGTGCCAGCAGCTTAGCTTCTCGGGTACGGTGGGATACGCAGTATTTT. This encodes CASSLASRVRWDTQYF. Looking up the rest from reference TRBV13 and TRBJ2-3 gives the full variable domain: AAGVIQSPRHLIKEKRETATLKCYPIPRHDTVYWYQQGPGQDPQFLISFYEKMQSDKGSIPDRFSAQQFSDYHSELNMSSLELGDSALYFCASSLASRVRWDTQYFGPGTRLTVL.

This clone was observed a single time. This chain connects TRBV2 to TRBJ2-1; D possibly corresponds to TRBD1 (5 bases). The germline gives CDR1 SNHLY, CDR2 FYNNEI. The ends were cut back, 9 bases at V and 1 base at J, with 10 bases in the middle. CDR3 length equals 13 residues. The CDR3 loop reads CASNRLSYNEQFF. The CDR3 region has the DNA TGTGCCAGTAACAGGCTTTCCTACAATGAGCAGTTCTTC.

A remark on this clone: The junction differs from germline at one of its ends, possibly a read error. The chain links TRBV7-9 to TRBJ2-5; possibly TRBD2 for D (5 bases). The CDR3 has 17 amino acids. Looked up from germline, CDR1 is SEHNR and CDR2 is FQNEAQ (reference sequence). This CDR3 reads CASSLAMGGSQKETQYF. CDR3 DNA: TGTGCCAGCAGCCTAGCCATGGGTGGGAGTCAAAAAGAGACCCAGTACTTC.